This T cell receptor beta chain derives from a study of blood T cell repertoires in COVID-19 (dated by TCRdb to about 2020). Describing the broader study: Samples covering the acute and convalescent phases of COVID-19 were provided by collaborators in the United States, Italy and Spain. The prospective study material was composed of cDNA or gDNA derived from T cells, B-cell-depleted T cells, or PBMCs. The dataset comprised deeply sampled blood TCRbeta repertoires from subjects exposed to, actively infected with, or recovered from COVID-19. The repertoires were released in a freely available public database intended as a resource for research on the immune response to SARS-CoV-2. The samples were drawn from two sources: the first 160 participants of the ongoing ImmuneRACE study, and about 1,300 subjects contributed by 6 global collaborators. Nearly every sample came with metadata listing a de-identified subject ID, COVID-19 status, age in years and sex. Where available, HLA class I and class II types were taken from metadata supplied by the sample provider and were not determined by assay-based typing. The investigation overall reported the following: Clinical and demographic metadata were provided uncurated, with the amount varying by source and participant.

The immunoSEQ Assay, a bias-controlled multiplex PCR, was used to amplify TCRbeta CDR3 regions from genomic DNA. The authors' pipeline ran thus. The number of nucleated cells in each sample was estimated from the amplification of reference gene primers within the assay. Sequence reads were collapsed and filtered to measure the absolute abundance of every unique TCRbeta CDR3 rearrangement. For each sample, productive Simpson clonality was calculated as the square root of Simpson's diversity index over productive rearrangements. The immuneACCESS repertoire file appears here via TCRdb, limited to in-frame rearrangements. These files lack a portion of the clones; in checked studies, under half of the deficit traces to unresolved V genes, and the cause of the others is not known. V and J calls plus clone size are reproduced from that table; the DNA served to infer D and trimming. The sample data list about 120,000 clones, and 70% to 90% of these were observed just once. Of the sample, about 3.9% falls within the top ten clones.

Whole blood was collected in K2EDTA tubes by collaborating institutions according to the institutions' own protocols. For TCRbeta analysis, collaborator samples were shipped as frozen whole blood, as isolated PBMCs, or as DNA extracted from either sample type. Trimming takes 4 bases from V and 3 bases from J, and the germline ends sit 4 bases apart. Including cysteine and phenylalanine, the CDR3 has 11 amino acids. This entry keeps only the CDR3 DNA: 33 bases, framed from base 1. The germline V gene specifies MGHDK as CDR1 and SYGVNS as CDR2. A note on this clone: Its specific antigen is unknown. No per-base quality is available; no much larger clone lies one base away.

The specimen sequenced was peripheral blood. The receptor chain draws on TRBV25-1 and TRBJ2-7, with the D gene uncertain. This clonotype was sampled from a man aged 55 to 70 with acute or convalescent COVID-19. The CDR3 region has the sequence CASSAFYEQYF. The DNA reads as follows: TGTGCCAGCAGTGCCTTCTACGAGCAGTACTTC.